The clone carrying this TCR beta chain occurred a few times. What it binds is unknown. The CDR3 runs to 14 residues. The germline CDR1 and CDR2 sequences are DFQATT and SNEGSKA (reference sequence). The V end was cut by 7 bases, the J end by 1 base, with 17 bases between. In TCRdb, the 5' RACE reads were re-called with MiXCR into one record per CDR3 protein. Of some 210,000 distinct CDR3 sequences in the sample, approximately 16% were seen once. The entry originates in a study of identical twins. Study-level results: Not following the same donors, the study drew its conclusions from cross-sectional statistical analysis.

The sample also formed part of further work on T cells expressing NK-cell markers. Per that study: Researchers got TCR beta repertoires out of sorted CD3+CD56+NKG2C+, CD3+CD56+NKG2C- and CD3+CD56-NKG2C+ T cells. With an anti-gamma-delta TCR antibody, sorting in several experiments was kept to alpha-beta TCR T cells.

The sample taken for sequencing was CD8+ T cells sorted from blood. This sequence joins TRBV20-1 and TRBJ2-7, with D unclear. The sequence was collected from a woman aged 18 to 35 in good health. Written as DNA, the CDR3 is TGCAGTGTCAGAGGTCTGCGGAATTCCTACGAGCAGTACTTC. This encodes CSVRGLRNSYEQYF.